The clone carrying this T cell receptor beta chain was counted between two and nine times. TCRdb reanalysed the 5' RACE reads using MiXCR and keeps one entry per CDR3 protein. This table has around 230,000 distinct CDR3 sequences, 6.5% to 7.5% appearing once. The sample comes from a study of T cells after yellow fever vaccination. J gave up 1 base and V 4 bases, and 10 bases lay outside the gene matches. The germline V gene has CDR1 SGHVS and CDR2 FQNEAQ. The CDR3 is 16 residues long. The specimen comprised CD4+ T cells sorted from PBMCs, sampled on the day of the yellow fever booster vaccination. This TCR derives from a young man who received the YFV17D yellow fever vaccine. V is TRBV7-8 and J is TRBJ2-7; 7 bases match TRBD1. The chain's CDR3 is CASSSRTGAASYEQYF. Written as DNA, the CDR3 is TGTGCCAGCAGCTCACGGACAGGCGCCGCTTCCTACGAGCAGTACTTC.